Only one count was recorded for the clone carrying this T cell receptor (beta chain). Produced via immunoSEQ multiplex PCR; TCRdb's table is partial and in-frame only. The repertoire holds 62,000 or so clones, with 79% as singletons. This record belongs to a study of radiotherapy plus CTLA-4 blockade in lung cancer. Overall study: Among patients, approximately 17% showed objective responses, and over 30% had disease control.

V gave up 3 bases and J gave up 7 bases; unmatched junction bases: 12. The germline CDR1 and CDR2 sequences are LNHDA and SQIVND (reference sequence). This CDR3 is built from 17 residues. This material consisted of peripheral blood, taken from a patient treated with radiotherapy plus ipilimumab. The clonotype comes from a human donor with non-small cell lung cancer who had a complete response to radiotherapy plus ipilimumab. The chain has TRBV19 and TRBJ2-1, with 10 bases matching TRBD2. Here the CDR3 DNA reads TGTGCCAGTAGTATGATTGGTCTAGCGGGAGTCGGGAATGAGCAGTTCTTC. It encodes CASSMIGLAGVGNEQFF.